The 17 T cell receptor beta chains presented below share a single source sample, sequenced in a study of cytomegalovirus exposure and HLA in healthy donors. Primers for the PCR totalled 60 Vbeta and 13 Jbeta. Measured with immunoSEQ multiplex PCR; TCRdb has only the in-frame clones, and not every one. The data contain under 150,000 clones, 80% of them singletons. Sequenced input: PBMCs. The receptors were sampled from a man aged 25 to 45 in good health and CMV-seronegative.

This sequence joins TRBV4-1 and TRBJ1-3, with 9 positions matching TRBD1. Germline V gene lookup returns CDR1 MGHRA and CDR2 YSYEKL. This CDR3 spans 16 amino acids. The V and J ends lost 1 base and 4 bases, in that order; junction bases with no gene match: 5. This CDR3 reads CASSQVGGQGGNTIYF. In DNA, the CDR3 is TGCGCCAGCAGCCAAGTGGGGGGACAGGGCGGAAACACCATATATTTT.

This chain joins TRBV19 and TRBJ2-7; 11 bases line up with TRBD1. The germline V gene encodes CDR1 LNHDA and CDR2 SQIVND (reference sequence). This CDR3 spans 15 amino acids. Losses at the gene ends were 10 bases for V and 5 bases for J; bases not matched to a gene: 13. CDR3 in DNA: TGTGCCACTAGGGGACAGGGGGTTAGGGTCGACGAGCAGTACTTC. It is translated as CATRGQGVRVDEQYF.

This clone appeared a single time. The chain employs TRBV4-2 and TRBJ1-1, with D maybe TRBD1 (5 bases). The V gene's germline CDR1 is LGHNA and CDR2 YNFKEQ. CDR3 size: 14 residues. The germline V and J ends were trimmed by 4 bases and 3 bases, with 12 bases remaining between them. The CDR3 DNA reads as TGTGCCAGCAGCCGGAACAGGAAGGACACTGAAGCTTTCTTT. Translating it yields CASSRNRKDTEAFF.

This clone was counted between two and nine times. The chain uses TRBV29-1 and TRBJ1-4; 11 bases agree with TRBD1. The CDR3 covers 15 residues. Per the germline V gene, CDR1 is SQVTM and CDR2 is ANQGSEA. The trim removed 6 bases at V and 7 bases at J, leaving 10 bases unmatched. The CDR3: CSVLGQGAPSEKLFF. The CDR3 DNA reads TGCAGCGTGTTAGGACAGGGGGCGCCAAGTGAAAAACTGTTTTTT.

The genes are TRBV5-1 and TRBJ2-5; D is possibly TRBD1 (6 bases). CDR3 size: 14 residues. In germline, CDR1 is SGHRS, CDR2 YFSETQ. Trimming shortened V by 5 bases and J by 3 bases, and 14 bases separated the two germline ends. The CDR3 loop is CASRDGQPEETQYF. For the CDR3, the DNA is TGCGCCAGCAGGGACGGACAGCCGGAAGAGACCCAGTACTTC.

The chain couples TRBV13 to TRBJ2-7; the D gene is possibly TRBD2 (6 bases). This CDR3 is built from 18 residues. The germline CDR1 and CDR2 sequences are PRHDT and FYEKMQ (reference sequence). Trimming removed 4 bases from V and 0 bases from J, with 22 bases in between. The CDR3, as DNA: TGTGCCAGCAGCTCCGGAAACAGGTACCGGGACTCCTCCTACGAGCAGTACTTC. This translates into CASSSGNRYRDSSYEQYF.

The chain uses TRBV10-1 and TRBJ2-5; TRBD2 is a possible D gene (5 bases). CDR1 and CDR2 (germline): WNHNN, SYGVQD (reference sequence). V lost 0 bases, J lost 5 bases, and 13 bases lay in between. The CDR3 contains 15 residues. The CDR3 spells CASSESFGVAETQYF. In DNA, the CDR3 is TGCGCCAGCAGTGAGTCGTTTGGGGTAGCGGAGACCCAGTACTTC.

The chain has TRBV19 and TRBJ2-1, with TRBD1 identical over 9 bases. J lost 0 bases, V lost 0 bases, and 3 bases had no gene match. Germline V CDR1 and CDR2: LNHDA, SQIVND (reference sequence). This CDR3 is 17 amino acids long. The CDR3 DNA reads as TGTGCCAGTAGTATAGATGGGGGACAGGGCTCCTACAATGAGCAGTTCTTC. Amino acids: CASSIDGGQGSYNEQFF.

This chain uses TRBV10-3 with TRBJ2-7; no clear D gene. The CDR3 spans 13 residues. V dropped 5 bases and J dropped 5 bases, with 13 bases sitting between them. Per germline, CDR1 ENHRY and CDR2 SYGVKD. CDR3 protein: CAISLTLMDEQYF. DNA of the CDR3: TGTGCCATCAGTCTGACATTAATGGACGAGCAGTACTTC.

This sequence joins TRBV5-1 and TRBJ2-1; D is perhaps TRBD2 (6 bases). The CDR3 covers 16 residues. The germline V and J ends were trimmed by 4 bases and 8 bases, with 22 bases remaining between them. Germline V gives CDR1 SGHRS, CDR2 YFSETQ. The CDR3 DNA sequence: TGCGCCAGCAGCCCCCCACTAGCTGGGGTCGGGGATGAGCAGTTCTTC. Protein: CASSPPLAGVGDEQFF.

CDR3 bases: TGTGCCAGCAGAGGCCAGACAGGGGGCTCCTACAATGAGCAGTTCTTC. It is translated as CASRGQTGGSYNEQFF. The chain uses TRBV2 and TRBJ2-1; 9 bases agree with TRBD1. Trimming removed 6 bases from V and 0 bases from J; junction bases left unmatched: 6. In germline, CDR1 is SNHLY, CDR2 FYNNEI. The CDR3 runs to 16 residues.

V usage is TRBV5-4 and J usage is TRBJ2-7; 7 bases agree with TRBD2. The CDR3 is 15 residues long. Germline V gives CDR1 SGHNT, CDR2 YYREEE (reference sequence). V lost 0 bases to trimming and J lost 6 bases; unmatched junction nucleotides: 9. The CDR3: CASSLGASGKGEQYF. The CDR3 nucleotides read TGTGCCAGCAGCTTGGGGGCTAGCGGTAAGGGCGAGCAGTACTTC.

V and J are TRBV2 and TRBJ1-1; tentatively, D is TRBD1 (5 bases). Per germline, CDR1 SNHLY and CDR2 FYNNEI. The V end lost 0 bases, the J end lost 6 bases, and 11 bases lay between the germline ends. The CDR3 is 14 amino acids. The CDR3 protein is CASSEASGRAEAFF. The CDR3 nucleotides read TGTGCCAGCAGTGAAGCCTCAGGGAGGGCTGAAGCTTTCTTT.

The CDR3 loop is CASSLDSYNQPQHF. The CDR3 region has the DNA TGTGCCAGCAGTTTGGACAGCTACAATCAGCCCCAGCATTTT. This rearrangement joins TRBV28 to TRBJ1-5; D might be TRBD1 (6 bases). Germline values: CDR1 MDHEN, CDR2 SYDVKM. Trimming removed 3 bases from V and 3 bases from J, with 9 bases in between. The CDR3 has 14 residues.

CDR3 residues: CASSGSGSRETQYF. In DNA, the CDR3 is TGTGCCAGCAGTGGTTCAGGGTCAAGGGAGACCCAGTACTTC. The chain uses TRBV2 and TRBJ2-5, with D possibly being TRBD1 (5 bases). Germline values: CDR1 SNHLY, CDR2 FYNNEI. V dropped 4 bases and J dropped 5 bases, with 14 bases sitting between them. CDR3 length equals 14 residues.

The chain joins TRBV28 to TRBJ1-1; D may be TRBD1 (5 bases). Deletions cut 3 bases from V and 4 bases from J, with 12 bases between. This CDR3 region has 14 residues. CDR1 and CDR2 from the germline V gene are MDHEN and SYDVKM. This CDR3 is CASSFRGGTTEAFF. The CDR3 coding sequence is TGTGCCAGCAGTTTTCGGGGGGGGACCACTGAAGCTTTCTTT. Filled out from reference TRBV28 and TRBJ1-1, the complete variable domain reads DVKVTQSSRYLVKRTGEKVFLECVQDMDHENMFWYRQDPGLGLRLIYFSYDVKMKEKGDIPEGYSVSREKKERFSLILESASTNQTSMYLCASSFRGGTTEAFFGQGTRLTVV.

The chain employs TRBV9 and TRBJ2-3; no definite D call. Per the germline V gene, CDR1 is SGDLS and CDR2 is YYNGEE. CDR3 length: 13 residues. The germline V and J ends were trimmed by 7 bases and 0 bases, with 9 bases remaining between them. CDR3 region: CASGAVSTDTQYF. Written as DNA, the CDR3 is TGTGCCAGCGGTGCGGTGAGCACAGATACGCAGTATTTT.